A single sample gave rise to the 15 T cell receptor beta chains below, sequenced in a study of blood T cell repertoires in COVID-19 (dated by TCRdb to about 2020). Library preparation was by the immunoSEQ multiplex PCR assay. TCRdb holds this immuneACCESS table with in-frame rearrangements only. Some clones are missing; in checked studies, unresolved V genes explain under half, and the rest has no known cause. This sample has over 55,000 clones in its table, and roughly four fifths of those were observed once. The ten largest clones take up 35% to 45% of the sample. The sequencing sample was made of peripheral blood. All receptors come from a human donor in a cohort sampled during active COVID-19.

V gene TRBV19 combines with J gene TRBJ1-3; TRBD1 is a possible D gene (6 bases). Germline lookup yields CDR1 LNHDA and CDR2 SQIVND (reference sequence). Trimming stripped 9 bases from V and 8 bases from J, with 20 bases between. The CDR3 is 14 amino acids. The chain's CDR3 is CASRKPGGEDTIYF. DNA for the CDR3: TGTGCCAGCAGGAAGCCGGGGGGCGAGGACACCATATATTTT.

This clone was detected only once. The chain joins TRBV6-1 to TRBJ1-1; 7 bases agree with TRBD1. Germline V gene sequence: CDR1 MNHNS, CDR2 SASEGT. The CDR3 loop spans 15 amino acids. The ends lost 3 bases at V and 4 bases at J; junction bases unmatched: 8. The CDR3 nucleotides are TGTGCCAGCAGTGACACAGGGGCACCTGGCACTGAAGCTTTCTTT. The encoded protein is CASSDTGAPGTEAFF.

The chain uses TRBV28 and TRBJ1-2, with TRBD1 matching over 7 bases. CDR3 length: 16 residues. After removal of 3 bases from V and 7 bases from J, the junction contained 14 bases not matched to a gene. In germline, CDR1 is MDHEN, CDR2 SYDVKM. The CDR3 is CASSFLVGQVVVGYTF. As DNA, the CDR3 is TGTGCCAGCAGTTTTTTAGTAGGACAGGTAGTCGTTGGCTACACCTTC.

This sequence joins TRBV19 and TRBJ1-2, with no clear D. This CDR3 contains 13 residues. Trimming pared 11 bases from V and 5 bases from J, leaving 18 bases between. CDR1 is LNHDA, CDR2 SQIVND, per germline (reference sequence). This CDR3 reads CASLGGNNYGYTF. The CDR3, as DNA: TGTGCCTCCCTGGGAGGGAATAATTATGGCTACACCTTC.

The chain has TRBV9 and TRBJ2-3; 11 bases map to TRBD2. This CDR3 is built from 16 residues. Unmatched junction bases numbered 5, after V lost 0 bases and J lost 5 bases. Germline V CDR1 and CDR2: SGDLS, YYNGEE. CDR3 coding DNA: TGTGCCAGCAGCGTAGTAGCGGGGGGGCTCGGAGATACGCAGTATTTT. Its translation is CASSVVAGGLGDTQYF.

The table lists this clone with a few counts. This sequence joins TRBV12-3 or TRBV12-4 and TRBJ1-2, with D uncertain. V lost 6 bases and J lost 1, with 9 bases in between. This CDR3 region has 13 residues. CDR3 loop: CASRGLINYGYTF. In DNA, the CDR3 is TGTGCCAGCAGAGGACTGATTAACTATGGCTACACCTTC.

CDR3 amino acids: CASSLSGGSAGETQYF. In DNA, the CDR3 is TGTGCCAGCAGCTTATCAGGGGGCAGTGCAGGGGAGACCCAGTACTTC. The J gene is TRBJ2-5, the V gene TRBV5-4, with 8 positions matching TRBD1. With 2 bases clipped from V and 5 bases from J, the junction kept 11 bases outside the gene matches. This CDR3 has 16 amino acids. Germline V CDR1 and CDR2: SGHNT, YYREEE (reference sequence). The whole variable domain, filled in from reference TRBV5-4 and TRBJ2-5, reads ETGVTQSPTHLIKTRGQQVTLRCSSQSGHNTVSWYQQALGQGPQFIFQYYREEENGRGNFPPRFSGLQFPNYSSELNVNALELDDSALYLCASSLSGGSAGETQYFGPGTRLLVL.

The chain employs TRBV3-1 (or the pseudogene TRBV3-2) and TRBJ1-2, with 8 bases identical to TRBD1. Trimming cost V 0 bases and J 2 bases; bases outside gene matches: 11. CDR1 and CDR2 (germline): LGHDT, YNNKEL (reference sequence). The CDR3 is made up of 18 amino acids. The CDR3 nucleotides are TGTGCCAGCAGCCAAGATTATCGACAGGGGAGAGGGAACTATGGCTACACCTTC. This sequence encodes CASSQDYRQGRGNYGYTF.

This clone was counted a few times. The rearrangement uses TRBV13 and TRBJ2-3; D is ambiguous. The CDR3 runs to 13 residues. Germline values: CDR1 PRHDT, CDR2 FYEKMQ (reference sequence). V was pared by 3 bases and J by 3 bases, with 7 bases between. As DNA, the CDR3 is TGTGCCAGCAGCTTGCGCTTTACAGATACGCAGTATTTT. Translating it yields CASSLRFTDTQYF.

The count of this clone is one. The chain joins TRBV11-2 to TRBJ2-7; possibly TRBD2 for D (6 bases). Trimming took 5 bases from V and 6 from J, leaving 14 bases between them. The CDR3 consists of 13 residues. Germline V gives CDR1 SGHAT, CDR2 FQNNGV. Here the CDR3 reads CASSNARGGEQYF. CDR3 nucleotides: TGTGCCAGCAGCAATGCTAGGGGAGGCGAGCAGTACTTC.

This chain joins TRBV7-2 and TRBJ1-5; no clear D. Germline assignment: CDR1 SGHTA and CDR2 FQGNSA. The CDR3 loop spans 14 amino acids. The ends were cut back, 1 base at V and 2 bases at J, with 6 bases in the middle. The CDR3, as DNA: TGTGCCAGCAGCTTAGGACATGGCAATCAGCCCCAGCATTTT. The encoded protein is CASSLGHGNQPQHF.

This clone was seen once. The chain uses TRBV5-6 and TRBJ2-3; 12 bases map to TRBD2. The CDR3 runs 15 residues. CDR1 is SGHDT and CDR2 is YYEEEE in the germline V gene. V was pared by 4 bases and J by 6 bases, with 6 bases of the junction left unmatched. CDR3 sequence: CASSHLAGGRDTQYF. CDR3 DNA sequence: TGTGCCAGCAGCCATCTAGCGGGGGGGCGGGATACGCAGTATTTT.

V and J are TRBV4-3 and TRBJ1-2; 7 nucleotides match TRBD1. Germline V gene data show CDR1 as LGHNA and CDR2 as YSLEER. Trimming cost V 3 bases and J 8 bases; bases outside gene matches: 12. The CDR3 has 15 residues. The CDR3: CASSQTGTALGGYTF. The CDR3 DNA is TGCGCCAGCAGCCAGACCGGGACAGCATTGGGAGGCTACACCTTC.

This clone was picked up one time. V is TRBV28 and J is TRBJ2-1; 7 positions agree with TRBD2. The CDR3 has 15 residues. Per germline, CDR1 MDHEN and CDR2 SYDVKM. Trimming removed 6 bases from V and 6 bases from J; junction bases left unmatched: 11. CDR3 loop: CASSSYGTTLNEQFF. The CDR3 DNA reads as TGTGCCAGCAGCAGCTACGGGACTACCCTCAATGAGCAGTTCTTC.

The chain couples TRBV29-1 to TRBJ1-2; 10 bases fit TRBD1. This CDR3 has 13 amino acids. Germline V gene lookup returns CDR1 SQVTM and CDR2 ANQGSEA. V trimming: 5 bases; J trimming: 4 bases; junction bases outside the gene matches: 4. CDR3 residues: CSVRWTGGYGYTF. The DNA of the CDR3 is TGCAGCGTTCGATGGACAGGGGGCTATGGCTACACCTTC.